A selection of T cell receptor beta chains follows, all from one sample in a study of blood T cell repertoires in COVID-19. The repertoire was sequenced with immunoSEQ multiplex PCR; TCRdb's copy has only in-frame clones and lacks some. The sample shows about 28,000 clones, 85% to 90% of them seen only once. Sample: peripheral blood. The receptors originated from a human donor in a cohort sampled during active COVID-19. The CDR3 runs from the conserved cysteine through the conserved F or W. The D gene is left open where the match is weak. Only some rows state a clone size, as once, few, many or a class for expanded clones.

>-|15|TRBJ2-3|-|TRBV5-5
TGTGCCAGCAGCGCTAGACTAGGTGGCACAGATACGCAGTATTTT
CASSARLGGTDTQYF
>once|16|TRBJ2-3|TRBD2|TRBV14
TGTGCCAGCAGCCAAGAGAGGACTAGAAACACAGATACGCAGTATTTT
CASSQERTRNTDTQYF
>-|15|TRBJ2-3|-|TRBV14
TGTGCCAGCAGCCAAGCACTACCGGGTTCAGATACGCAGTATTTT
CASSQALPGSDTQYF
>once|17|TRBJ1-5|-|TRBV6-6
TGTGCCAGCAGTCCGCAGGGGAGCGGTGCCAGCAATCAGCCCCAGCATTTT
CASSPQGSGASNQPQHF
>medium-sized|14|TRBJ1-2|TRBD1|TRBV5-8
TGTGCCAGCCCAAGGGACAGGGGGGTCTATGGCTACACCTTC
CASPRDRGVYGYTF
>-|16|TRBJ2-5|TRBD2|TRBV5-4
TGTGCCAGCAGCTTGGCGGCGCGGGGGGGACAAGAGACCCAGTACTTC
CASSLAARGGQETQYF
>medium-sized|11|TRBJ1-4|-|TRBV24-1
TGTGCCACCAGTGTACCGTCGGAACTGTTTTTT
CATSVPSELFF
>-|14|TRBJ2-2|-|TRBV6-2/TRBV6-3
TGTGCCAGCAGTATGACTTTGAACACCGGGGAGCTGTTTTTT
CASSMTLNTGELFF
>once|14|TRBJ2-1|TRBD2|TRBV9
TGTGCCAGCAGCTCGGGGGGGCCCGGCAATGAGCAGTTCTTC
CASSSGGPGNEQFF
>-|16|TRBJ2-6|-|TRBV19
TGTGCCAGTAGTGTCGCACAGGGATCCGGGGCCAACGTCCTGACTTTC
CASSVAQGSGANVLTF
>-|12|TRBJ1-1|TRBD1|TRBV6-6
TGTGCCAGCAGCCAGGGGGCCACTGAAGCTTTCTTT
CASSQGATEAFF
>few|14|TRBJ1-2|-|TRBV23-1
TGCGCCAGCAGTCCCCCCGGGGGAGGAGGTGGCTACACCTTC
CASSPPGGGGGYTF
>-|16|TRBJ2-1|TRBD2|TRBV11-1
TGTGCCAGCAGCTTAGGAACTAGCGGGGGGTCCAATGAGCAGTTCTTC
CASSLGTSGGSNEQFF
>-|13|TRBJ1-1|-|TRBV28
TGTGCCAGCAGTTTCCTCCCGAACACTGAAGCTTTCTTT
CASSFLPNTEAFF
>-|14|TRBJ1-2|-|TRBV15
TGTGCCACCAGCAGAGATCGGGGTCACTATGGCTACACCTTC
CATSRDRGHYGYTF
>-|15|TRBJ2-7|TRBD1|TRBV28
TGTGCCAGCAGTTTGGGGACAGGGACACCCCTCGAGCAGTACTTC
CASSLGTGTPLEQYF
>-|16|TRBJ1-2|-|TRBV4-3
TGCGCCAGCAGCCAAGATCTACGGGGGGCTAACTATGGCTACACCTTC
CASSQDLRGANYGYTF
>-|14|TRBJ2-7|-|TRBV9
TGTGCCAGCAGCCAAACCGGGACTGGCTACGAGCAGTACTTC
CASSQTGTGYEQYF
>-|14|TRBJ2-7|TRBD1|TRBV10-3
TGTGCCACGCGGACAGGGGGCGCAAAATACGAGCAGTACTTC
CATRTGGAKYEQYF
>-|15|TRBJ2-1|-|TRBV27
TGTGCCAGCAGTTTATCTGAGAGGCCCAACAATGAGCAGTTCTTC
CASSLSERPNNEQFF
>-|16|TRBJ2-4|-|TRBV6-1
TGTGCCAGCAGTGTCGGGGGGCCGCTAGCCAAAAACATTCAGTACTTC
CASSVGGPLAKNIQYF
>-|16|TRBJ2-5|-|TRBV12-5
TGTGCTAGTGGCCCAGGGCGGGGCGACCGGGCGGAGACCCAGTACTTC
CASGPGRGDRAETQYF
>few|15|TRBJ1-5|-|TRBV6-1
TGTGCCAGCAGTGATTTGGCAGATAGCAATCAGCCCCAGCATTTT
CASSDLADSNQPQHF
>-|14|TRBJ1-2|-|TRBV30
TGTGCCTGGAGTGTTATGGGGGGGTTCTATGGCTACACCTTC
CAWSVMGGFYGYTF
>-|14|TRBJ2-5|TRBD1|TRBV19
TGTGCCAGTAGTATAGACTCCGGGACAGGGACCCAGTACTTC
CASSIDSGTGTQYF
>-|13|TRBJ2-3|-|TRBV10-3
TGTGCCATCAGTGGGACATACACAGATACGCAGTATTTT
CAISGTYTDTQYF
>-|17|TRBJ2-2|-|TRBV9
TGTGCCAGCAGCGAGGGCCTCGGGGGGCGGGTCACCGGGGAGCTGTTTTTT
CASSEGLGGRVTGELFF
>-|15|TRBJ2-1|TRBD2|TRBV5-4
TGTGCCAGCAGCTTGGTTAGCGGGGGGGACAATGAGCAGTTCTTC
CASSLVSGGDNEQFF
>-|16|TRBJ2-5|TRBD1|TRBV28
TGTGCCAGCAGTCTCCGACAGGGTGGGGGTCAAGAGACCCAGTACTTC
CASSLRQGGGQETQYF
>once|15|TRBJ2-3|TRBD2|TRBV29-1
TGCAGCGTCGCGGGACTAGCGGGGGGGCTTGATACGCAGTATTTT
CSVAGLAGGLDTQYF
>-|13|TRBJ1-3|-|TRBV29-1
TGCAGCGTGGCTCACAGCTCTGGAAACACCATATATTTT
CSVAHSSGNTIYF
>-|17|TRBJ1-2|-|TRBV5-6
TGTGCCAGCAGCTTGGTTTTCAGCGGGGGCCCTGTCTATGGCTACACCTTC
CASSLVFSGGPVYGYTF
>-|12|TRBJ2-1|-|TRBV12-3/TRBV12-4
TGTGCCAGCAGTCTCACAGGGAATGAGCAGTTCTTC
CASSLTGNEQFF
>-|14|TRBJ1-5|-|TRBV2
TGTGCCAGCAGTGAAGCCCAAAGCAATCAGCCCCAGCATTTT
CASSEAQSNQPQHF
>-|15|TRBJ2-5|-|TRBV5-6
TGTGCCAGCACCTACCTCGGGGGAGTCCAAGAGACCCAGTACTTC
CASTYLGGVQETQYF
>-|13|TRBJ1-6|TRBD1|TRBV6-5
TGTGCCAGCAGAAGAGGGGGCAATTCACCCCTCCACTTT
CASRRGGNSPLHF
>-|17|TRBJ2-2|-|TRBV11-3
TGTGCCAGCAGCTTATCCCCGGTGTCAGCAGGCACCGGGGAGCTGTTTTTT
CASSLSPVSAGTGELFF
>few|13|TRBJ2-1|-|TRBV6-2/TRBV6-3
TGTGCCAGCAGTTACATACTTGGCAATGAGCAGTTCTTC
CASSYILGNEQFF
>-|15|TRBJ1-6|TRBD1|TRBV5-1
TGCGCCAGCAGGCCTGACAGGGACTATAATTCACCCCTCCACTTT
CASRPDRDYNSPLHF
>-|17|TRBJ2-1|TRBD2|TRBV2
TGTGCCAGCAGTTGGTCGACCTTAGCGGGGGTTTACAATGAGCAGTTCTTC
CASSWSTLAGVYNEQFF
>-|16|TRBJ2-6|-|TRBV10-3
TGTGCCATCAGTGGGGGCGTTGGCTCTGGGGCCAACGTCCTGACTTTC
CAISGGVGSGANVLTF